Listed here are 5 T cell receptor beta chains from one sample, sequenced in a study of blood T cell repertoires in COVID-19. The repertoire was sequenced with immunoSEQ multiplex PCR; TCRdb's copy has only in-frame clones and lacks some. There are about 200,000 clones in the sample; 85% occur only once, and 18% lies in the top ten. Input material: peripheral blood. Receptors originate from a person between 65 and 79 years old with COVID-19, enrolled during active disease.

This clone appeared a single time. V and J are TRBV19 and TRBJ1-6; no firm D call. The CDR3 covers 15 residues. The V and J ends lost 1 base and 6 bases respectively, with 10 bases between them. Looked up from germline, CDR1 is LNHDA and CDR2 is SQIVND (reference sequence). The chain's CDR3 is CASSIGTGVNSPLHF. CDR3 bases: TGTGCCAGTAGTATAGGTACCGGAGTTAATTCACCCCTCCACTTT.

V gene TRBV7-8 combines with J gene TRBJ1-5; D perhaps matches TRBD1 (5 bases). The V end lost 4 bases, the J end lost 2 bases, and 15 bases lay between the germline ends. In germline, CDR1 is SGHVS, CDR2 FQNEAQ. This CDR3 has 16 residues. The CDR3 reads CASSWAGMLGNQPQHF. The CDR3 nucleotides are TGTGCCAGCAGCTGGGCAGGGATGTTGGGCAATCAGCCCCAGCATTTT.

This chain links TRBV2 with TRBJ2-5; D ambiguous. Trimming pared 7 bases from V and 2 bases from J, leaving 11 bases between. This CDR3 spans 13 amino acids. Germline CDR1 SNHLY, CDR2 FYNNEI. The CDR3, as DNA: TGTGCCAGCAACGAATTCGGTCAAGAGACCCAGTACTTC. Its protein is CASNEFGQETQYF.

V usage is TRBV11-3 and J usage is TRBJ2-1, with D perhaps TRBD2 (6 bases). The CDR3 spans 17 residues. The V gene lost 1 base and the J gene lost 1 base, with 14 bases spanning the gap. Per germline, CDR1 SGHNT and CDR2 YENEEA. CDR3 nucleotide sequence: TGTGCCAGCAGCTTAGGTGAGAGGGGAGGTTCCTACAATGAGCAGTTCTTC. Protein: CASSLGERGGSYNEQFF.

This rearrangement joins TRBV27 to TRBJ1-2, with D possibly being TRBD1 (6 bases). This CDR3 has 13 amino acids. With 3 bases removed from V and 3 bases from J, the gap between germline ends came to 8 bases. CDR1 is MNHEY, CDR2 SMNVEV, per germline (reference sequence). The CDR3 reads CASSFSGDYGYTF. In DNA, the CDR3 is TGTGCCAGCAGTTTTTCAGGGGACTATGGCTACACCTTC.